This T cell receptor (beta chain) comes out of a study of T cells after yellow fever vaccination. As to this clonotype: As yet, its antigen is unknown.

The CDR3 is made up of 13 amino acids. The V gene lost 2 bases and the J gene lost 8 bases, with 10 bases spanning the gap. Per germline, CDR1 LGHDT and CDR2 YNNKEL (reference sequence). A 5'RACE template-switching step, the method used to make TCR cDNA, added a universal primer site and UMIs. TCRdb ran MiXCR on the 5' RACE reads and lists one entry per CDR3 protein. The sample holds about 74,000 distinct CDR3 sequences, around 6.5% seen once. Whole-study findings and limits: The appearance of a small share of clonotypes in both CD4 and CD8 compartments was observed.

The specimen comprised CD8+ T cells sorted from PBMCs, sampled about 5 days after the first yellow fever vaccination. The chain is built from TRBV3-1 and TRBJ2-1, with D uncertain. The clonotype was recovered from a man aged 18 to 30 who received the YFV17D yellow fever vaccine. The CDR3 region is CASSQRTLDEQFF. The CDR3 nucleotides read TGTGCCAGCAGCCAACGAACCCTGGATGAGCAGTTCTTC.